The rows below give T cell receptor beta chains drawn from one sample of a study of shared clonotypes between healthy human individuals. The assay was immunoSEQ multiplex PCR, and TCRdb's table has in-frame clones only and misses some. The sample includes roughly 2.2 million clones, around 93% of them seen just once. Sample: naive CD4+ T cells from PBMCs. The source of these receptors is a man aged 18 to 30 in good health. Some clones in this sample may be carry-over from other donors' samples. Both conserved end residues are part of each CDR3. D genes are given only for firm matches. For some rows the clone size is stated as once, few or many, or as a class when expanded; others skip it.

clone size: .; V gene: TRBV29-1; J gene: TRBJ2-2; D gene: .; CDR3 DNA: TGCAGCGTTGGGACTATCATCACCGGGGAGCTGTTTTTT; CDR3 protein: CSVGTIITGELFF
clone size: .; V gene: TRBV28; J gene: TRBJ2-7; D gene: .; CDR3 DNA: TGTGCCAGCAGTTCATCAGGGAGAACCAACGAGCAGTACTTC; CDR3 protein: CASSSSGRTNEQYF
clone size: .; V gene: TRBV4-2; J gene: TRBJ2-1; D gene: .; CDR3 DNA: TGTGCCAGCAGCCATTCGACGTTTGGAACACGGGGCAATGAGCAGTTCTTC; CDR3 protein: CASSHSTFGTRGNEQFF
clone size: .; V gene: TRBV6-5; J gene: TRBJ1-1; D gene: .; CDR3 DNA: TGTGCCAGCAGTTACAGGAGCGGATATGAAGCTTTCTTT; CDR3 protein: CASSYRSGYEAFF
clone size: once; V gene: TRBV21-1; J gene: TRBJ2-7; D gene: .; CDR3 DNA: TGTGCCAGCAGCAAAGGGGGGGACGTTCTCCCCTCCTACGAGCAGTACTTC; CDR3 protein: CASSKGGDVLPSYEQYF
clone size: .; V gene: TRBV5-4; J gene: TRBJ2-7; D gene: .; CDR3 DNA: TGTGCCAGCAGCGTAGGCGTGACGGGAGTGGGGGAGCAGTACTTC; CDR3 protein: CASSVGVTGVGEQYF
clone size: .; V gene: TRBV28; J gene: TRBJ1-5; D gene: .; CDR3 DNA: TGTGCCAGCAGTTTGAGGTTCCGACAGCCCCAGCATTTT; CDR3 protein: CASSLRFRQPQHF
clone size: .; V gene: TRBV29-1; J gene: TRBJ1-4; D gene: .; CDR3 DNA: TGCAGCGTTCTTACAGCAACTAATGAAAAACTGTTTTTT; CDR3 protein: CSVLTATNEKLFF
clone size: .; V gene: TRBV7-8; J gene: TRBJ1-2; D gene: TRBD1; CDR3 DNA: TGTGCCAGCAGCAGTTTGGACAGGGGATCTGGCTACACCTTC; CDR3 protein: CASSSLDRGSGYTF
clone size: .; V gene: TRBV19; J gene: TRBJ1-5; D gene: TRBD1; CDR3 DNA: TGTGCCAGTAGTCATGACAGGGGGAATCAGCCCCAGCATTTT; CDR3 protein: CASSHDRGNQPQHF
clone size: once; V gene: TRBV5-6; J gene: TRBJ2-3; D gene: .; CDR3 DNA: TGTGCCAGCAGCTTGTCCACAGATACGCAGTATTTT; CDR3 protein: CASSLSTDTQYF
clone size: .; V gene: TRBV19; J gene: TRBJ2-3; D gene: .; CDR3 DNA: TGTGCCAGTAGTTTATTAAGGGAGACAGATACGCAGTATTTT; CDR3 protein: CASSLLRETDTQYF
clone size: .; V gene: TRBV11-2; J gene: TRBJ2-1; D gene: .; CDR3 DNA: TGTGCCAGCAGCTTTTTGGGTTTTGTCATAAATGAGCAGTTCTTC; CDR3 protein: CASSFLGFVINEQFF
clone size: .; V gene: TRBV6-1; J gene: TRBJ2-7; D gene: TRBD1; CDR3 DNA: TGTGCCAGCAGGGCCGCAGGGGGCCGGGACGAGCAGTACTTC; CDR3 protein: CASRAAGGRDEQYF
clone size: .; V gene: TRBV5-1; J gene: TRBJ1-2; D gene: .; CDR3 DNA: TGCGCCAGCAGCTTGGTGAGCCGCGGTGCCGTCAATGGCTACACCTTC; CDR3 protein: CASSLVSRGAVNGYTF
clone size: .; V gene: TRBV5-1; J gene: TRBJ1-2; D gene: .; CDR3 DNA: TGCGCCAGCAGCTTGGTATCGCTCAGCTATGGCTACACCTTC; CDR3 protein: CASSLVSLSYGYTF
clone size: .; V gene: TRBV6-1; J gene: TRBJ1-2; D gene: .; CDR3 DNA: TGTGCCAGCAGTGAACGGCTGAGTACCTATGGCTACACCTTC; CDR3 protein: CASSERLSTYGYTF
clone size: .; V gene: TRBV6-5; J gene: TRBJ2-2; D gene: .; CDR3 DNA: TGTGCCAGCAATGGCGGGGTGAACACCGGGGAGCTGTTTTTT; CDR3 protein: CASNGGVNTGELFF
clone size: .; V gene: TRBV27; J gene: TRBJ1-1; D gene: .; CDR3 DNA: TGTGCCAGCACCCTCCGTTTGACAGAGAGGAACACTGAAGCTTTCTTT; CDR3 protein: CASTLRLTERNTEAFF
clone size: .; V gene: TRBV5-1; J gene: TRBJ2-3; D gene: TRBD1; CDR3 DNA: TGCGCCAGCAGCTTGGGACAGGGGGCTCCCACAGATACGCAGTATTTT; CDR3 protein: CASSLGQGAPTDTQYF
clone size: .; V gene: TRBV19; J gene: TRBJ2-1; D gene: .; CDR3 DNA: TGTGCCAGTATGGATAGGACCCCCCCCTCCTACAATGAGCAGTTCTTC; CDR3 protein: CASMDRTPPSYNEQFF
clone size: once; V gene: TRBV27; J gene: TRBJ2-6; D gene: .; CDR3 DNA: TGTGCCAGCAGTTTGTTCGGGGCAGGCCTCTCGGGGGCCAACGTCCTGACTTTC; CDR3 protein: CASSLFGAGLSGANVLTF
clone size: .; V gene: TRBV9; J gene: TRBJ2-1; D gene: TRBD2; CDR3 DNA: TGTGCCAGCAGCGTAGCAGCGGGATTGCCGTTCTTC; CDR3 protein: CASSVAAGLPFF
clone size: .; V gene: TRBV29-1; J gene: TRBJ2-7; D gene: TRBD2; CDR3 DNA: TGCAGCGCCGGGAGGGCTGCGGCTTCAAGGAGCGAGCAGTACTTC; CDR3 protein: CSAGRAAASRSEQYF
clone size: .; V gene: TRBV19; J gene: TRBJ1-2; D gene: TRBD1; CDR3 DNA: TGTGCCAGTAGTCCGGACAGGGCTACCGGTCAATATGGCTACACCTTC; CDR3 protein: CASSPDRATGQYGYTF
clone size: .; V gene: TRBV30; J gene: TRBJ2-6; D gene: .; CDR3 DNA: TGTGCCGGGGATCGGGGGGCGTCGTCTGGGGCCAACGTCCTGACTTTC; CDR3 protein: CAGDRGASSGANVLTF
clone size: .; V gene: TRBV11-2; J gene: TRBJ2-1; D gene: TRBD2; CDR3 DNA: TGTGCCAGCAGCTTAACCCCTAGGACTAGCGGGAGGCGGCACAATGAGCAGTTCTTC; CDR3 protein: CASSLTPRTSGRRHNEQFF
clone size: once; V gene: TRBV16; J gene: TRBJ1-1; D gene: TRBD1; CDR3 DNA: TGTGCCAGCAGCCATTTAGGACAGGGGTTCACTGAAGCTTTCTTT; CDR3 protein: CASSHLGQGFTEAFF
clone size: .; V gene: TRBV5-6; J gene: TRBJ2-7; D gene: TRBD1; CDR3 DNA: TGTGCCAGCAGCTTGGTGGGGGACAGGGGCCAATACGAGCAGTACTTC; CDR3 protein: CASSLVGDRGQYEQYF
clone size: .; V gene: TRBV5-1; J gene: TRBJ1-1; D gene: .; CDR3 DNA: TGCGCCAGCAGCCAGGACGTGGGCTCGGGCACTGAAGCTTTCTTT; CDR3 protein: CASSQDVGSGTEAFF
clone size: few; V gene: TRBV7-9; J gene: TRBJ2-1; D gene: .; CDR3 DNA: TGTGCCAGCACCGGGACCTCTTACAATGAGCAGTTCTTC; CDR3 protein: CASTGTSYNEQFF
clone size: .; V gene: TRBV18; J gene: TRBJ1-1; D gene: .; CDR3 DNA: TGTGCCAGCTCACGGGACATGGATTGGGCTTTCTTT; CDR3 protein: CASSRDMDWAFF
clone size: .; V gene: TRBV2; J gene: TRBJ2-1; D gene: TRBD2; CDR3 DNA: TGTGCCAGCAGTTTAGCGGGACCCTCCTACAATGAGCAGTTCTTC; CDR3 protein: CASSLAGPSYNEQFF
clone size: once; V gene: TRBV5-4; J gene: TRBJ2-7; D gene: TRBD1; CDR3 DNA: TGTGCCAGCAGCGGGGACAGTCGTTCCTACGAGCAGTACTTC; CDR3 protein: CASSGDSRSYEQYF
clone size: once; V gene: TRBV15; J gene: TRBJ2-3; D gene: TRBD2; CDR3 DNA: TGTGCCACCAGCAGAGACGGGAGGGGGTTTGGGATCGCAGATACGCAGTATTTT; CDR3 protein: CATSRDGRGFGIADTQYF
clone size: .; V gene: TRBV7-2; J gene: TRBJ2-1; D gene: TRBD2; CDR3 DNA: TGTGCCAGCAGCTTAGGTCCCCTAGCGGGCCAGGGGCCCAATGAGCAGTTCTTC; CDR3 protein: CASSLGPLAGQGPNEQFF
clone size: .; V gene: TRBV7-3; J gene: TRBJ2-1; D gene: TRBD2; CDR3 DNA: TGTGCCAGCAGCTTAACGACGGGAGGGAACAATGAGCAGTTCTTC; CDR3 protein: CASSLTTGGNNEQFF
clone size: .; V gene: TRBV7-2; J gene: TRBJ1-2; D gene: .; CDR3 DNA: TGTGCCAGCAGCTTTCTTTATGGCTACACCTTC; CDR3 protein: CASSFLYGYTF
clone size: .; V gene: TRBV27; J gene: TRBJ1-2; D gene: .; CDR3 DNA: TGTGCCAGCAGTTATGTGGGGGGGTCTAACTATGGCTACACCTTC; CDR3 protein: CASSYVGGSNYGYTF
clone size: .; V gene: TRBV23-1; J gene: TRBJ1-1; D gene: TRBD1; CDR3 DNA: TGCTCGAGGGGGGCAGGGGGTTACATGAACACTGAAGCTTTCTTT; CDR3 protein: CSRGAGGYMNTEAFF
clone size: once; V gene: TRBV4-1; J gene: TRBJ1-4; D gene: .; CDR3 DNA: TGCGCCAGCAGCCAACTGCTAGGGGAAAAACTGTTTTTT; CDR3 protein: CASSQLLGEKLFF
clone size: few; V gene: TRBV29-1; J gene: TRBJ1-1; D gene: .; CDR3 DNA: TGCAGCGTGGGCAAGATTGGAATAGGGCTCACTGAAGCTTTCTTT; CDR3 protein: CSVGKIGIGLTEAFF
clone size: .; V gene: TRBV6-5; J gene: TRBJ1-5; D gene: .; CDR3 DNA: TGTGCCAGCAGTGACCATAGTGTAAATCGGCCCCAGCATTTT; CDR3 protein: CASSDHSVNRPQHF
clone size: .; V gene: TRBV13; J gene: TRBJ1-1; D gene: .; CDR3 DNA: TGTGCCAGCAGCCCCTCTTTCGGGGGAGCTTTCTTT; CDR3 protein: CASSPSFGGAFF
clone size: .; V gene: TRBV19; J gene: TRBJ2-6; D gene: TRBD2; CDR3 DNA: TGTGCCAGTAAGGCGGGAGAATCTGGGGCCAACGTCCTGACTTTC; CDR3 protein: CASKAGESGANVLTF
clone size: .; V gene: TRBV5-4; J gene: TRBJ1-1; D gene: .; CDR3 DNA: TGTGCCAGCAGCTTCAGGCAGAACACTGAAGCTTTCTTT; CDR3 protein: CASSFRQNTEAFF
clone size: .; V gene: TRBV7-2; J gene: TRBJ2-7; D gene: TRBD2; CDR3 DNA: TGTGCCAGCAGCCGGTCCCCTAGCGGGAGTAGGTACGAGCAGTACTTC; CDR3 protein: CASSRSPSGSRYEQYF
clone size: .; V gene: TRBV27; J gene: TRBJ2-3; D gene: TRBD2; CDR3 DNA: TGTGCCAGCAGTTTATCGAGCGGGACTAGCGGGAATCCTACGCAGTATTTT; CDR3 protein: CASSLSSGTSGNPTQYF
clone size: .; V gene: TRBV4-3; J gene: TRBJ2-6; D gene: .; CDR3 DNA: TGCGCCAGCAGCCAGACAGGGAGGTGGGGGGCCAACGTCCTGACTTTC; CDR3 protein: CASSQTGRWGANVLTF